These 29 T cell receptor beta chains came from one sample sequenced in a study of blood T cells in healthy people across ages. A second 7 to 11 cycle PCR used barcoded and J-beta primers. TCRdb re-called the 5' RACE reads with MiXCR, one entry per CDR3 protein. The sample has roughly 700,000 distinct CDR3 sequences; about 25% are singletons. The sample was also reused in another study, on T cells of mothers and their children.

The sample consisted of blood. The receptors here all came from a boy younger than 18 in good health.

This clonotype came up a few times. The junction departs from the called germline gene at one end, perhaps through a read error. This chain uses TRBV28 with TRBJ1-4; the D is unclear. The V gene's germline CDR1 is MDHEN and CDR2 SYDVKM. The CDR3 sequence is 12 residues long. CDR3 nucleotide sequence: TGTGCCAGCAGTTTAGGCGGCTATAAACTGCTTTTT. It encodes CASSLGGYKLLF.

The rearrangement joins TRBV7-6 to TRBJ2-7; D is unresolved. There are 15 residues in the CDR3. Germline loops: CDR1 SGHVS, CDR2 FNYEAQ. Trimming stripped 4 bases from V and 3 bases from J, with 16 bases between. This CDR3 is CASSSSRGSDYEQYF. The CDR3 DNA reads as TGTGCCAGCAGCTCGTCGAGAGGTTCGGACTACGAGCAGTACTTC.

As for this clonotype: Because it lacks the conserved phenylalanine or tryptophan at the end, this CDR3 is likely a read error. The chain recombines TRBV7-8 with TRBJ1-1, with D possibly TRBD1 on 6 matching bases. CDR1 and CDR2 from the germline V gene are SGHVS and FQNEAQ. Deletions cut 5 bases from V and 0 bases from J, with 13 bases between. This CDR3 is 15 amino acids long. The CDR3 sequence is CASSRRDTLNTEAFL. Written as DNA, the CDR3 is TGTGCCAGCAGCCGCCGGGACACCCTGAACACTGAAGCTTTCCTT.

This clonotype showed up just a few times. The chain's CDR3 is CASSRTGGLPDTQYF. In DNA, the CDR3 is TGTGCCAGCAGTCGGACGGGAGGGCTCCCAGATACGCAGTATTTT. The rearrangement joins TRBV6-1 to TRBJ2-3; 8 bases are a match to TRBD2. The ends lost 5 bases at V and 4 bases at J; junction bases unmatched: 8. This CDR3 has 15 amino acids. Germline-derived CDR1 and CDR2 are MNHNS and SASEGT.

A few counts support this clonotype. The chain combines TRBV20-1 with TRBJ2-7; D may be TRBD2 (6 bases). V was cut by 6 bases and J by 1 base, with 22 bases left in between. Germline CDR1 reads DFQATT; CDR2 reads SNEGSKA (reference sequence). The CDR3 loop spans 16 amino acids. Written as DNA, the CDR3 is TGCAGTGCAACTTCCCGGGATGACGGGAGTTCCTACGAGCAGTACTTC. Residues: CSATSRDDGSSYEQYF.

This clonotype was observed a handful of times. J is TRBJ2-2 and V is TRBV29-1, with 8 nucleotides matching TRBD2. Germline CDR1 reads SQVTM; CDR2 reads ANQGSEA. The CDR3 consists of 13 residues. J lost 5 bases, V lost 5 bases, and 4 bases had no gene match. The CDR3 loop reads CSVRGGVTGELFF. The CDR3 coding sequence is TGCAGCGTTCGGGGGGGCGTAACCGGGGAGCTGTTTTTT.

This clonotype has more than one count but fewer than ten. The chain is built from TRBV7-9 and TRBJ1-2; D unclear. CDR1 is SEHNR, CDR2 FQNEAQ, per germline (reference sequence). The CDR3 contains 13 residues. Trimming took off 1 base at V and 8 bases at J, with 11 bases between the two ends. Here the CDR3 reads CASSLGVGYGYTF. The CDR3, as DNA: TGTGCCAGCAGCTTAGGGGTCGGTTACGGCTACACCTTC.

V gene TRBV6-2 or TRBV6-3 combines with J gene TRBJ1-5; TRBD1 is a possible D gene (5 bases). The length of the CDR3 is 15 residues. The V end lost 6 bases, the J end lost 1 base, and 13 bases lay between the germline ends. Germline values: CDR1 MNHEY, CDR2 SVGEGT. The CDR3 bases are TGTGCCAGCAGCCAGGGAGGCGAAAGCAATCAGCCCCAGCATTTT. The encoded protein is CASSQGGESNQPQHF.

CDR3: CSAREIGTGGLRGYTF. For the CDR3, the DNA is TGCAGTGCTAGAGAAATAGGGACAGGGGGCCTTAGAGGCTACACCTTC. This rearrangement joins TRBV20-1 to TRBJ1-2; 12 bases map to TRBD1. Trimming cost V 0 bases and J 8 bases; bases outside gene matches: 10. This CDR3 comprises 16 residues. The V gene's germline CDR1 is DFQATT and CDR2 SNEGSKA (reference sequence).

In this sample, this clonotype turned up a few times. The germline gene is not matched at one end of the junction; a read error may be the cause. The rearrangement links TRBV4-3 to TRBJ2-1; 13 bases align to TRBD2. This CDR3 is 16 amino acids long. Germline CDR1 is LGHNA and CDR2 is YSLEER. The CDR3 DNA sequence: TGCGTCAGCAGCCAAGATGCGGGACTAGCGGGGTATGAGCAGTTCTTC. This gives the protein CVSSQDAGLAGYEQFF.

The rearrangement joins TRBV27 to TRBJ2-1; 10 positions agree with TRBD2. Germline CDR1 and CDR2: MNHEY and SMNVEV (reference sequence). This CDR3 has 19 amino acids. After removal of 2 bases from V and 0 bases from J, the junction contained 10 bases not matched to a gene. The CDR3 DNA is TGTGCCAGCAGTTTAACCCTAGCGGGGGATACTAGCTCCTACAATGAGCAGTTCTTC. This sequence encodes CASSLTLAGDTSSYNEQFF.

This clonotype was picked up a small number of times. The chain links TRBV6-5 to TRBJ2-1; D ambiguous. V was shortened by 4 bases and J by 12 bases, with 19 bases between the two germline ends. CDR3 size: 14 residues. Germline CDR1 and CDR2: MNHEY and SVGAGI. Here the CDR3 reads CASSFTPAPAGQFF. The CDR3 DNA reads as TGTGCCAGCAGTTTCACGCCGGCCCCTGCCGGGCAGTTCTTC.

This clonotype was observed a few times. The chain couples TRBV20-1 to TRBJ1-4; no clear D gene. CDR3 length equals 14 residues. V was pared by 3 bases and J by 4 bases, with 12 bases between. Germline V gene sequence: CDR1 DFQATT, CDR2 SNEGSKA (reference sequence). CDR3 bases: TGCAGTGCTAGGCGAGGACGGGTTAATGAAAAACTGTTTTTT. Translation: CSARRGRVNEKLFF.

This clonotype has just a few counts. This chain joins TRBV7-2 and TRBJ2-5; TRBD2 might be the D (5 bases). The length of the CDR3 is 16 residues. V gave up 5 bases and J gave up 1 base, with 17 bases separating them. Germline CDR1 SGHTA, CDR2 FQGNSA. This CDR3 is CASSENLSVGQETQYF. CDR3 nucleotides: TGTGCCAGCAGCGAGAACCTTAGCGTGGGCCAAGAGACCCAGTACTTC.

This sequence joins TRBV6-1 and TRBJ1-2; D call uncertain. V lost 6 bases and J lost 4, with 3 bases in between. There are 10 residues in the CDR3. Germline loops: CDR1 MNHNS, CDR2 SASEGT. In nucleotides, the CDR3 is TGTGCCAGCAGAATCTATGGCTACACCTTC. Protein sequence: CASRIYGYTF.

This chain joins TRBV20-1 and TRBJ2-3, with TRBD2 identical over 8 bases. This CDR3 contains 14 residues. Trimming cost V 6 bases and J 4 bases; bases outside gene matches: 9. Germline lookup yields CDR1 DFQATT and CDR2 SNEGSKA (reference sequence). The CDR3 sequence is CSAPISGAADTQYF. The CDR3 region has the DNA TGCAGTGCGCCGATTAGCGGGGCGGCAGATACGCAGTATTTT.

The chain combines TRBV7-2 with TRBJ2-3; D is ambiguous. Germline V CDR1 and CDR2: SGHTA, FQGNSA. This CDR3 is 14 amino acids long. V was shortened by 5 bases and J by 3 bases, with 12 bases between the two germline ends. The chain's CDR3 is CASSPRRDTDTQYF. The CDR3 DNA reads as TGTGCCAGCAGCCCGCGGAGAGATACAGATACGCAGTATTTT.

A word on this clonotype: Germline is not matched at one junction end, which may reflect a read error. V gene TRBV20-1 combines with J gene TRBJ2-1, with 9 bases fitting TRBD2. The CDR3 extends over 15 amino acids. Germline CDR1 and CDR2: DFQATT and SNEGSKA (reference sequence). DNA of the CDR3: TGCAGTGCTAGTGGGAGAGCGGGAGGTCGAAATGGGCAGTTCTTC. This encodes CSASGRAGGRNGQFF.

This chain uses TRBV11-3 with TRBJ1-5, with a weak D call TRBD1 (5 bases). CDR1 is SGHNT and CDR2 is YENEEA in the germline V gene. V lost 5 bases, J lost 2 bases, and 13 bases lay in between. The CDR3 spans 15 residues. DNA of the CDR3: TGTGCCAGCAGCGAAGGGACGGGGGGCAATCAGCCCCAGCATTTT. It yields the protein CASSEGTGGNQPQHF. Full variable domain (remainder filled in from reference TRBV11-3 and TRBJ1-5): EAGVVQSPRYKIIEKKQPVAFWCNPISGHNTLYWYLQNLGQGPELLIRYENEEAVDDSQLPKDRFSAERLKGVDSTLKIQPAELGDSAVYLCASSEGTGGNQPQHFGDGTRLSIL.

This clonotype occurred many times. The V gene is TRBV12-3 or TRBV12-4, the J gene TRBJ2-7, with no clear D. This CDR3 has 11 amino acids. Trimming shortened V by 6 bases and J by 6 bases, and 9 bases separated the two germline ends. CDR3 nucleotide sequence: TGTGCCAGCAGCCCGGGTGGCGAGCAGTACTTC. Protein sequence: CASSPGGEQYF.

With respect to this clonotype: The final CDR3 position lacks the conserved phenylalanine or tryptophan, pointing to a likely read error. No DNA is shown, since the ends of the CDR3 on it are uncertain; the CDR3 is the one TCRdb lists. This chain links TRBV10-3 with TRBJ2-5; the tabulated D call, TRBD2, remains unverified against the DNA. The CDR3 length is 17 residues, termini included. Germline-derived CDR1 and CDR2 are ENHRY and SYGVKD. CDR3 region: CAWPEVLGLLSRRLTDG.

This clonotype was counted only a few times. This chain joins TRBV4-3 and TRBJ2-3; D is ambiguous. This CDR3 region has 15 residues. Germline CDR1 LGHNA, CDR2 YSLEER. Trimming pared 0 bases from V and 0 bases from J, leaving 7 bases between. This CDR3 reads CASSQDRVSTDTQYF. Written as DNA, the CDR3 is TGCGCCAGCAGCCAAGATCGGGTTAGCACAGATACGCAGTATTTT.

This clonotype has more than one count but fewer than ten. V usage is TRBV6-6 and J usage is TRBJ2-7; maybe TRBD1 (5 bases). The V and J ends lost 0 bases and 1 base respectively, with 13 bases between them. Germline CDR1 and CDR2: MNHNY and SVGAGI (reference sequence). This CDR3 is built from 16 residues. The CDR3 reads CASSYSTRQISYEQYF. The CDR3 nucleotides read TGTGCCAGCAGTTACTCGACGAGACAGATTTCCTACGAGCAGTACTTC.

About this clonotype itself: The junction departs from germline at one end; a sequencing error may be responsible. V usage is TRBV6-6 and J usage is TRBJ1-2; 8 positions match TRBD1. Per the germline V gene, CDR1 is MNHNY and CDR2 is SVGAGI (reference sequence). This CDR3 has 14 residues. CDR3 in DNA: TGTGCCAGCAGCCACCTGACAGGGGTCAATGGATACACCTTC. Protein sequence: CASSHLTGVNGYTF.

V usage is TRBV5-1 and J usage is TRBJ1-1; tentatively, D is TRBD1 (6 bases). Germline CDR1 and CDR2: SGHRS and YFSETQ. Trimming took 0 bases from V and 1 from J, leaving 10 bases between them. This CDR3 contains 15 residues. The DNA for the CDR3 is TGCGCCAGCAGCTTGGCCGGGGGGGCGAACACTGAAGCTTTCTTT. The encoded protein is CASSLAGGANTEAFF. The variable domain in full, completed from reference TRBV5-1 and TRBJ1-1, reads KAGVTQTPRYLIKTRGQQVTLSCSPISGHRSVSWYQQTPGQGLQFLFEYFSETQRNKGNFPGRFSGRQFSNSRSEMNVSTLELGDSALYLCASSLAGGANTEAFFGQGTRLTVV.

The chain joins TRBV2 to TRBJ2-7, with D tentatively TRBD2 (6 bases). Per the germline V gene, CDR1 is SNHLY and CDR2 is FYNNEI. Trimming removed 6 bases at V and 2 bases at J, with 20 bases between. This CDR3 contains 16 residues. CDR3 DNA: TGTGCCAGCAGAGAACTTCGGGACTCTTATCCCTACGAGCAGTACTTC. Translating it yields CASRELRDSYPYEQYF.

The chain uses TRBV20-1 and TRBJ2-7, with a tentative D call TRBD2 (6 bases). This CDR3 comprises 14 residues. The germline V gene has CDR1 DFQATT and CDR2 SNEGSKA (reference sequence). Between the trimmed V and J ends, which lost 5 bases and 3 bases, there was a span of 17 bases. The CDR3 region is CSAAREGGLYEQYF. CDR3 DNA sequence: TGCAGTGCTGCCCGTGAGGGAGGACTCTACGAGCAGTACTTC.

The V gene is TRBV7-2, the J gene TRBJ2-5; D unresolved. Trimming removed 5 bases at V and 7 bases at J, with 11 bases between. The CDR3 contains 12 residues. Per the germline V gene, CDR1 is SGHTA and CDR2 is FQGNSA. This CDR3 is CASSPLSGTQYF. DNA for the CDR3: TGTGCCAGCAGCCCCCTCTCGGGGACCCAGTACTTC.

This clonotype was found a few times. J is TRBJ2-7 and V is TRBV11-2, with a weak D call TRBD1 (6 bases). CDR3 length: 13 amino acids. CDR1 SGHAT and CDR2 FQNNGV come from the germline V gene. Trimming removed 7 bases from V and 4 bases from J, with 14 bases in between. CDR3 region: CASMRTVGYEQYF. CDR3 in DNA: TGTGCCAGCATGAGGACAGTAGGGTACGAGCAGTACTTC.